This record looks at one T cell receptor beta chain sequence and its context. It lacks a known antigen. No base quality information exists; no much larger clone differs at one position. Via the germline V gene, CDR1 is SGHRS and CDR2 YFSETQ. The CDR3, cysteine through phenylalanine, is 20 amino acids long. Only the CDR3 portion is preserved as DNA: 60 bases, with reading frame beginning at the first base. V and J are trimmed by 3 bases and 1 base, and the gene matches miss 15 bases of the junction. The sample is drawn from a study of Ad26.COV2.S vaccination and SARS-CoV-2 variants (dated by TCRdb to 2020 to 2022). Study-wide context: Vaccine-arm donors were drawn from COV1001, a multicentre, randomized, double-blind, placebo-controlled phase I-IIa trial of Ad26.COV2.S in healthy adults. Dosing of Ad26.COV2.S was intramuscular, at either 5x10^10 or 1x10^11 viral particles, delivered as one shot or as two shots spaced 56 days apart. Sequencing of the TCRbeta repertoire served to evaluate the specificity and breadth of SARS-CoV-2-reactive T cell receptors following Ad26.COV2.S vaccination. A total of some 30 samples were included in the TCR-sequenced set, comprising 19 Ad26.COV2.S vaccine recipients, 5 placebo recipients and 8 SARS-CoV-2 convalescent individuals. Participants in the trial were split at random into five groups of five each, receiving low-dose or high-dose Ad26.COV2.S once or twice, or else placebo on both occasions. Blinding of investigators to trial group allocation was maintained during experiments and outcome assessment. Results the study describes overall, beyond this receptor: Non-spike TCR breadth was comparable between vaccine and placebo recipients, consistent with the vaccine containing only spike. After vaccination, substantial breadth of spike-specific CD8+ and CD4+ T cell responses was reported. According to the authors, total T cell responses may have been underestimated by the TCR breadth and depth analyses. Compared with placebo recipients, Ad26.COV2.S recipients showed higher spike-specific TCR breadth (P = 0.0014). Comparing responses between vaccine doses or regimens was not something the study was powered to do.

Interpreted using the paper, the treatment or condition label stands for: 19 received Ad26.COV2.S at low or high dose, single or two shots; roughly 5 received placebo; per-sample allocation not given. Repertoires of vaccine and placebo recipients were sequenced from samples collected on day 63 after the first injection. Between 29 July and 7 August 2020, Cohort 1b enrolled some 25 adults aged 18-55 years at one site in Boston, USA. Ad26.COV2.S was a replication-incompetent adenovirus type 26 vector expressing a prefusion-stabilized SARS-CoV-2 spike protein from the original Wuhan strain. The immunoSEQ Assay was used to sequence TCRbeta CDR3 regions. After extraction, genomic DNA underwent amplification by bias-controlled multiplex PCR, followed by high-throughput sequencing. Per the authors' processing: To quantify the absolute abundance of every unique TCRbeta CDR3 region, sequences were collapsed and filtered. T cell fraction was estimated by normalization of TCRbeta template counts to usable DNA, with usable DNA being measured through amplification of reference genes present in all nucleated cells. Repertoire TCRs were annotated as SARS-CoV-2-specific by exact matching of V gene, CDR3 amino acid sequence and J gene to a known reactive TCR set. The reference SARS-CoV-2 TCR set was obtained from MIRA and was filtered for enrichment in COVID-19-positive ImmuneCODE repertoires, whereby public or cross-reactive TCRs were removed. Using the MIRA antigens, annotated TCRs were further analysed by specific ORF or by position within an ORF. Breadth was defined as the number of annotated unique rearrangements divided by the total number of unique productive rearrangements, and depth was defined as the summed frequency of the annotated unique rearrangements. Group comparisons of TCR breadth used two-sided Wilcoxon rank-sum tests. Not all clones reach the TCRdb copy of this immuneACCESS table, which keeps in-frame sequences only. Checked studies attribute under half of the gap to unresolved V genes and leave the rest unexplained. V and J calls and clone size are as listed in that table; D and trimming were resolved from the DNA. In this sample the table shows around 310,000 clones, almost 90% of which occur a single time. Approximately 5% of the sample belongs to the ten largest clones.

The receptor was isolated from a person between 18 and 59 years old who received the Ad26.COV2.S COVID-19 vaccine or a placebo. The sample was peripheral blood, taken in a trial of Ad26.COV2.S vaccine versus placebo. The chain is encoded by TRBV5-1 joined to TRBJ2-6, with TRBD1 matching 8 junction bases. The nucleotide sequence is TGCGCCAGCAGCTATTTTCCGATGACAGGGGTCGGTTCTGGGGCCAACGTCCTGACTTTC. Its protein is CASSYFPMTGVGSGANVLTF.